This TCR beta chain was sequenced for a study of shared clonotypes between healthy human individuals. Study results and limitations: The expectation was that sequencing depth would affect clonotype sharing among donors.

V was cut by 5 bases and J by 7 bases, with 21 bases left in between. This CDR3 is built from 15 residues. Germline lookup yields CDR1 SGHAT and CDR2 FQNNGV. With unsorted samples, genomic DNA was obtained from approximately 96 million PBMCs. Details on this clone: What it binds is unknown.

Per the original data handling: Quality scores were absent from the junction-only immunoSEQ sequences, so filtering differed. Assay used: immunoSEQ multiplex PCR; TCRdb lists only in-frame clones, some missing. From that table come the V and J calls and clone size; the DNA was used to work out D and trimming. The table lists roughly 500,000 clones, 81% of them singletons, with about 13% in the top ten. This clonotype originated in a woman between 35 and 50 years old in good health. Some clones in this sample may be carry-over from other donors' samples. The chain is built from TRBV11-2 and TRBJ2-7, with no clear D. Sample: PBMCs. This CDR3 is CASSPYSPRVAEQYF. The CDR3 DNA is TGTGCCAGCAGCCCTTATTCCCCCCGAGTTGCAGAGCAGTACTTC.